This TCR beta chain comes out of a study of T cell responses to AZD1222 COVID-19 vaccine. Comment on this clone: Antigen: not known.

Sequencing was performed with immunoSEQ multiplex PCR; in TCRdb, only in-frame clones are kept and a portion is missing. The data show 65,000 to 95,000 clones, roughly nine tenths seen once. General study findings and limits: After the peak T cell response, and only then, were repertoires sampled. The breadth and depth of Spike-specific TCRs increased once two AZD1222 doses had been given. Seropositivity was recorded at baseline in only a handful of AZD1222 recipients. The donor group comprised mostly white British people and more females; the analysis possibly underestimated clonal diversity.

Sequenced material: peripheral blood, taken on day 0 of MenACWY control vaccination. The source is an adult in good health.

The CDR3 DNA reads as TGTGCCAGCAGTGGGACATTTAGCCGAGGGACCCAGTACTTC. Translation gives CASSGTFSRGTQYF. The J gene is TRBJ2-5, the V gene TRBV28; D is possibly TRBD1 (6 bases). Germline values: CDR1 MDHEN, CDR2 SYDVKM. The germline V and J ends were trimmed by 5 bases and 7 bases, with 17 bases remaining between them. The CDR3 sequence is 14 residues long.